The source of this TCR beta chain is a study of cytomegalovirus exposure and HLA in healthy donors. In this sample, this clone turned up once. This CDR3 has 14 residues. The V end lost 6 bases, the J end lost 1 base, and 12 bases lay between the germline ends. Germline CDR1 reads MNHEY; CDR2 reads SVGAGI. The data were produced by immunoSEQ multiplex PCR, yet TCRdb's version contains in-frame clones alone and is incomplete. The profile covers around 98,000 clones, with more than 85% appearing a single time and about 5.7% taken by the ten largest. The receptor was isolated from a man aged 18 to 30 in good health and CMV-seropositive. Sequenced input: PBMCs. The V and J genes are TRBV6-5 and TRBJ1-2; no clear D. In DNA, the CDR3 is TGTGCCAGCAGCCGGACGGAGGGTAACTATGGCTACACCTTC. Encoded protein: CASSRTEGNYGYTF.